The rows below give T cell receptor beta chains drawn from one sample of a study of T cell responses to AZD1222 COVID-19 vaccine. TCRdb's table, derived via immunoSEQ multiplex PCR, lists solely in-frame clones and lacks some. The sample holds some 180,000 clones, under 95% seen once. The input for sequencing was peripheral blood, taken 28 days after the second AZD1222 dose. Source of these receptors: an adult who received the AZD1222 COVID-19 vaccine. Both conserved end residues are part of each CDR3. Fields, in order: D gene, clone size, V gene, J gene, CDR3 protein, CDR3 DNA. A D gene is named only where the DNA matches it firmly. A clone size is listed for some rows: how often the clone was seen (once, few, many), or a class if it is expanded.

.	.	TRBV28	TRBJ2-1	CASSLELDNEQFF	TGTGCCAGCAGTTTGGAACTGGACAATGAGCAGTTCTTC
.	.	TRBV12-3/TRBV12-4	TRBJ1-1	CASSLESEAFF	TGTGCCAGCAGTTTAGAATCTGAAGCTTTCTTT
.	.	TRBV29-1	TRBJ1-2	CSAEADGYTF	TGCAGCGCCGAGGCCGATGGCTACACCTTC
.	.	TRBV7-3	TRBJ2-3	CASSFLRNTDTQYF	TGTGCCAGCAGCTTCTTACGGAACACAGATACGCAGTATTTT
TRBD1	.	TRBV2	TRBJ1-4	CASSKGQGAWVEKLFF	TGTGCCAGCAGTAAGGGACAGGGAGCGTGGGTTGAAAAACTGTTTTTT
.	once	TRBV7-2	TRBJ2-5	CASSLERGFQETQYF	TGTGCCAGCAGCTTAGAAAGGGGGTTCCAAGAGACCCAGTACTTC
TRBD1	.	TRBV18	TRBJ1-1	CASSVSGGQRGTEAFF	TGTGCCAGCTCGGTTTCAGGGGGCCAACGAGGCACTGAAGCTTTCTTT
.	.	TRBV3-1/TRBV3-2	TRBJ1-2	CASSTERAFYGYTF	TGTGCCAGCAGCACCGAACGGGCGTTCTATGGCTACACCTTC
TRBD2	.	TRBV13	TRBJ2-1	CASRKERLAEPWGFF	TGTGCCAGCAGAAAAGAGCGGCTAGCGGAGCCCTGGGGGTTCTTC
.	.	TRBV28	TRBJ2-7	CASSLLEGSRGGEQYF	TGTGCCAGCAGTTTACTCGAGGGATCTAGGGGGGGGGAGCAGTACTTC
TRBD1	.	TRBV9	TRBJ2-2	CASSVVGTDYGELFF	TGTGCCAGCAGCGTTGTAGGGACAGACTACGGGGAGCTGTTTTTT
.	.	TRBV25-1	TRBJ1-1	CASSSGGAGNTEAFF	TGTGCCAGCAGCTCCGGGGGCGCGGGGAACACTGAAGCTTTCTTT
.	.	TRBV29-1	TRBJ1-1	CSAWDTEAFF	TGCAGCGCCTGGGACACTGAAGCTTTCTTT
.	.	TRBV25-1	TRBJ1-6	CASRERGGQGSPLHF	TGTGCCAGCAGAGAGAGGGGGGGCCAGGGTTCACCCCTCCACTTT
.	.	TRBV4-3	TRBJ1-1	CASSQGRLRGAFF	TGCGCCAGCAGCCAAGGACGGTTACGGGGAGCTTTCTTT
TRBD1	.	TRBV7-2	TRBJ2-2	CASSPRQGLVTGELFF	TGTGCCAGCAGCCCTCGACAGGGCCTTGTCACCGGGGAGCTGTTTTTT
.	.	TRBV10-3	TRBJ1-2	CAIQLGSNYGYTF	TGTGCCATCCAACTGGGCTCTAACTATGGCTACACCTTC
TRBD1	.	TRBV3-1/TRBV3-2	TRBJ1-6	CASSQGDRDSSPLHF	TGTGCCAGCAGCCAAGGAGACAGGGATTCATCGCCCCTCCACTTT
.	.	TRBV2	TRBJ2-7	CASTGDSATYEQYF	TGTGCCAGCACGGGAGACAGCGCTACCTACGAGCAGTACTTC
.	.	TRBV3-1/TRBV3-2	TRBJ1-1	CASSQINTEAFF	TGTGCCAGCAGCCAAATTAACACTGAAGCTTTCTTT
.	.	TRBV7-2	TRBJ1-2	CASSLEYSDPGVGYTF	TGTGCCAGCAGCTTAGAATACTCGGACCCAGGGGTAGGCTACACCTTC
.	.	TRBV19	TRBJ2-5	CASSILSDQETQYF	TGTGCCAGTAGTATTCTGTCGGACCAAGAGACCCAGTACTTC
.	.	TRBV30	TRBJ2-7	CAWRLSIDEQYF	TGTGCCTGGAGACTTTCCATCGACGAGCAGTACTTC
.	.	TRBV18	TRBJ1-2	CASSLTGTDYGYTF	TGTGCCAGCTCATTAACAGGGACCGACTATGGCTACACCTTC
TRBD2	.	TRBV3-1/TRBV3-2	TRBJ2-2	CASSQASGVGELFF	TGTGCCAGCAGCCAGGCTAGCGGGGTCGGGGAGCTGTTTTTT
TRBD1	.	TRBV2	TRBJ1-1	CASSQQGASAEAFF	TGTGCCAGCAGTCAACAGGGGGCAAGCGCTGAAGCTTTCTTT
TRBD1	.	TRBV6-1	TRBJ1-2	CASSEGLDRGTYGYTF	TGTGCCAGCAGTGAAGGTCTCGACAGGGGAACGTATGGCTACACCTTC
.	.	TRBV5-1	TRBJ2-3	CASSFDTGPGTDTQYF	TGCGCCAGCAGCTTCGATACAGGGCCAGGCACAGATACGCAGTATTTT
TRBD1	.	TRBV7-8	TRBJ1-3	CASSVYRGGNTIYF	TGTGCCAGCAGCGTCTACAGGGGTGGAAACACCATATATTTT
.	.	TRBV7-2	TRBJ2-7	CASSLAVSYEQYF	TGTGCCAGCAGCTTAGCGGTCTCCTACGAGCAGTACTTC
.	.	TRBV6-5	TRBJ1-6	CASSPPRGGAPLHF	TGTGCCAGCAGCCCCCCCCGGGGGGGAGCACCCCTCCACTTT
.	.	TRBV30	TRBJ2-5	CAWNLWDCGETQYF	TGTGCCTGGAATTTGTGGGACTGCGGGGAGACCCAGTACTTC
.	.	TRBV11-3	TRBJ2-7	CASSLSRISYEQYF	TGTGCCAGCAGCTTAAGTAGGATCTCCTACGAGCAGTACTTC
TRBD2	.	TRBV6-1	TRBJ2-7	CASSVEGLAGYYEQYF	TGTGCCAGCAGTGTAGAGGGACTAGCGGGGTATTACGAGCAGTACTTC
.	.	TRBV7-3	TRBJ1-3	CASSRAGWGNTIYF	TGTGCCAGCAGCCGGGCAGGGTGGGGAAACACCATATATTTT
TRBD2	.	TRBV6-2/TRBV6-3	TRBJ2-7	CASSKRLAGGHGEQYF	TGTGCCAGCAGCAAGAGACTAGCGGGAGGCCACGGCGAGCAGTACTTC
TRBD1	.	TRBV5-4	TRBJ1-3	CASSFTGTGGSIYF	TGTGCCAGCAGCTTCACTGGGACAGGGGGCTCCATATATTTT
.	.	TRBV28	TRBJ1-5	CASSLVGDSNQPQHF	TGTGCCAGCAGTTTAGTTGGGGATAGCAATCAGCCCCAGCATTTT
.	once	TRBV4-2	TRBJ2-7	CASSQTRGASYEQYF	TGTGCCAGCAGCCAGACCCGGGGGGCGTCCTACGAGCAGTACTTC
.	once	TRBV5-1	TRBJ1-4	CASRAEGTTNEKLFF	TGCGCCAGCAGGGCCGAGGGAACAACTAATGAAAAACTGTTTTTT
.	once	TRBV29-1	TRBJ1-1	CSVESTVNTEAFF	TGCAGCGTCGAGTCCACAGTGAACACTGAAGCTTTCTTT